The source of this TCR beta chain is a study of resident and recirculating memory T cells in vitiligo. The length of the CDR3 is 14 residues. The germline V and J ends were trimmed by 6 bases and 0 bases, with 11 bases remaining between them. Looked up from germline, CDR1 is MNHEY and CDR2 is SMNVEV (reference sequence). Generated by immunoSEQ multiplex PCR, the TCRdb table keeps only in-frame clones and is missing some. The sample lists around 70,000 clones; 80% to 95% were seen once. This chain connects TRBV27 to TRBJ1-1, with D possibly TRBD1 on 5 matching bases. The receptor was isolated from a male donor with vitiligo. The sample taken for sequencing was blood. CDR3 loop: CASRGGTVNTEAFF. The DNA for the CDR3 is TGTGCCAGCAGGGGGGGGACGGTGAACACTGAAGCTTTCTTT.